The 18 T cell receptor beta chains presented below share a single source sample, sequenced in a study of PD-L1 blockade in urothelial cancer. Regarding time point: pretreatment peripheral blood. Sequenced by immunoSEQ multiplex PCR; TCRdb stores in-frame clones only, minus some. This repertoire shows 87,000 or so clones, roughly 89% found once; its top ten account for around 1.9%. This sample comprised PBMCs, obtained around atezolizumab (anti-PD-L1) treatment. Receptors were obtained from a man aged 55 to 70 with urothelial cancer.

The chain combines TRBV5-1 with TRBJ2-3, with 8 bases identical to TRBD2. Germline-derived CDR1 and CDR2 are SGHRS and YFSETQ. J gave up 0 bases and V 4 bases, and 4 bases lay outside the gene matches. The CDR3 extends over 15 amino acids. CDR3 in DNA: TGCGCCAGCAGCCCACAGCGGGGGAGCACAGATACGCAGTATTTT. Protein sequence: CASSPQRGSTDTQYF. Combining the CDR3 with reference TRBV5-1 and TRBJ2-3 gives the whole variable domain KAGVTQTPRYLIKTRGQQVTLSCSPISGHRSVSWYQQTPGQGLQFLFEYFSETQRNKGNFPGRFSGRQFSNSRSEMNVSTLELGDSALYLCASSPQRGSTDTQYFGPGTRLTVL.

The CDR3 DNA reads as TGTGCCAGCACCCCGATGGGTGGAGGGAATCAGCCCCAGCATTTT. Its protein product is CASTPMGGGNQPQHF. The chain recombines TRBV28 with TRBJ1-5; D unresolved. Trimming took off 7 bases at V and 4 bases at J, with 17 bases between the two ends. The CDR3 has 15 residues. Germline V CDR1 and CDR2: MDHEN, SYDVKM.

The chain combines TRBV7-3 with TRBJ2-3, with 14 positions matching TRBD2. V lost 4 bases, J lost 2 bases, and 2 bases stayed unmatched. Per germline, CDR1 SGHTA and CDR2 FQGTGA. The CDR3 is 16 residues long. The CDR3 nucleotides read TGTGCCAGCAGCTCGGGACTAGCGGGGGCCACAGATACGCAGTATTTT. Protein product: CASSSGLAGATDTQYF.

The chain employs TRBV5-1 and TRBJ2-7, with 13 bases matching TRBD2. Per germline, CDR1 SGHRS and CDR2 YFSETQ. This CDR3 has 13 amino acids. The V segment lost 7 bases and the J segment 3 bases; nucleotides outside the gene matches: 1. CDR3 coding DNA: TGCGCCAGCCGGACTAGCGGGAGCTACGAGCAGTACTTC. Its translation: CASRTSGSYEQYF.

V usage is TRBV5-5 and J usage is TRBJ2-5; possible D gene TRBD1, 6 bases. V dropped 4 bases and J dropped 0 bases, with 10 bases sitting between them. Germline CDR1 reads SGHKS; CDR2 reads YYEKEE (reference sequence). The CDR3 totals 14 residues. The CDR3 is CASSLRTDQETQYF. The CDR3 coding sequence is TGTGCCAGCAGCCTACGGACAGACCAAGAGACCCAGTACTTC.

This chain uses TRBV19 with TRBJ1-2; D remains ambiguous. This CDR3 contains 12 residues. Trimming took 2 bases from V and 8 from J, leaving 9 bases between them. Per germline, CDR1 LNHDA and CDR2 SQIVND (reference sequence). CDR3: CASSIWAFGYTF. The CDR3 DNA follows: TGTGCCAGTAGTATATGGGCTTTCGGCTACACCTTC.

The chain links TRBV19 to TRBJ1-2; 9 bases match TRBD1. Trimming took 3 bases from V and 2 from J; bases not matched to a gene: 7. There are 16 residues in the CDR3. CDR1 and CDR2 from the germline V gene are LNHDA and SQIVND (reference sequence). The CDR3 sequence is CASSIGQGLGNYGYTF. The CDR3 DNA is TGTGCCAGTAGTATCGGACAGGGGCTCGGGAACTATGGCTACACCTTC.

V is TRBV9 and J is TRBJ2-2; 8 bases align to TRBD2. The V gene end was trimmed by 4 bases and the J gene end by 5 bases; junction bases not matched to a gene: 7. This CDR3 has 15 residues. Germline CDR1 is SGDLS and CDR2 is YYNGEE. CDR3 DNA sequence: TGTGCCAGCAGCCTCAGCGGGGGAAGGACCGGGGAGCTGTTTTTT. Amino acid sequence: CASSLSGGRTGELFF.

The chain couples TRBV28 to TRBJ1-1, with TRBD1 matching over 9 bases. Trimming at V came to 6 bases and at J to 4 bases, leaving 3 bases not matched to a gene. CDR1 is MDHEN and CDR2 is SYDVKM in the germline V gene. The CDR3 sequence is 13 residues long. CDR3 in DNA: TGTGCCAGCAGGGAGACAGGGGGCACTGAAGCTTTCTTT. Translating it yields CASRETGGTEAFF.

This clone was recorded many times. The chain uses TRBV7-6 and TRBJ1-1; 10 nucleotides align to TRBD1. The germline CDR1 and CDR2 sequences are SGHVS and FNYEAQ. There are 13 residues in the CDR3. The V segment lost 5 bases and the J segment 4 bases; nucleotides outside the gene matches: 1. The CDR3 DNA reads as TGTGCCAGCAGCCGGGACAGGGGCACTGAAGCTTTCTTT. Translated, it gives CASSRDRGTEAFF. The whole variable domain, remainder taken from reference TRBV7-6 and TRBJ1-1, is GAGVSQSPRYKVTKRGQDVALRCDPISGHVSLYWYRQALGQGPEFLTYFNYEAQQDKSGLPNDRFSAERPEGSISTLTIQRTEQRDSAMYRCASSRDRGTEAFFGQGTRLTVV.

The chain combines TRBV10-1 with TRBJ2-3; 12 positions agree with TRBD2. The CDR3 covers 16 residues. The trim removed 5 bases at V and 3 bases at J, leaving 6 bases unmatched. CDR1 is WNHNN and CDR2 is SYGVQD in the germline V gene (reference sequence). The DNA of the CDR3 is TGCGCCAGCAGTCGAAGGACTAGCGGGATAACAGATACGCAGTATTTT. It specifies CASSRRTSGITDTQYF.

This clone was recorded a few times. The J gene is TRBJ1-2, the V gene TRBV27, with 7 bases lining up with TRBD1. This CDR3 has 15 amino acids. V shed 5 bases, J shed 7 bases, and the junction held 13 bases outside the gene matches. The germline gives CDR1 MNHEY, CDR2 SMNVEV (reference sequence). CDR3 coding DNA: TGTGCCAGCAGTCCTCCCCTTACAGGGGTGGCTGGCTACACCTTC. Translating it yields CASSPPLTGVAGYTF.

This rearrangement joins TRBV19 to TRBJ1-5, with D possibly TRBD1 on 5 matching bases. Germline-derived CDR1 and CDR2 are LNHDA and SQIVND (reference sequence). The CDR3 spans 15 residues. V was trimmed by 3 bases and J by 1 base, leaving 10 bases between them. As DNA, the CDR3 is TGTGCCAGTAGTATGAACAGACAGAGCAATCAGCCCCAGCATTTT. Translation gives CASSMNRQSNQPQHF.

A word on this clone: A read error may account for a junction end that differs from germline. The genes are TRBV7-9 and TRBJ1-2, with TRBD1 as a possible D gene (6 bases). The CDR3 runs 16 residues. Germline CDR1 SEHNR, CDR2 FQNEAQ (reference sequence). CDR3 region: CASRLDGTGQMFGYTF. The CDR3, as DNA: TGTGCCAGCAGATTAGACGGGACGGGACAAATGTTTGGCTACACCTTC.

This clone was seen a single time. The chain recombines TRBV7-2 with TRBJ2-2; possibly TRBD1 for D (5 bases). Per germline, CDR1 SGHTA and CDR2 FQGNSA. The CDR3 consists of 16 residues. V was shortened by 0 bases and J by 5 bases, with 13 bases between the two germline ends. The CDR3, as DNA: TGTGCCAGCAGCTTAGCGCAGGGCCAGAGGACCGGGGAGCTGTTTTTT. It translates to CASSLAQGQRTGELFF.

The chain uses TRBV2 and TRBJ2-1; D is perhaps TRBD2 (7 bases). The CDR3 runs to 15 residues. V lost 6 bases, J lost 2 bases, and 14 bases lay in between. Germline V gene data show CDR1 as SNHLY and CDR2 as FYNNEI. Written as DNA, the CDR3 is TGTGCCAGCAGCCAAGGGAGGGGGGCCTACAATGAGCAGTTCTTC. Protein: CASSQGRGAYNEQFF.

The chain joins TRBV28 to TRBJ2-3; tentative D call: TRBD2 (6 bases). V gave up 2 bases and J gave up 4 bases, with 13 bases separating them. Germline-derived CDR1 and CDR2 are MDHEN and SYDVKM. The CDR3 is 15 amino acids. The CDR3: CASSLRAGSADTQYF. CDR3 sequence (DNA): TGTGCCAGCAGTTTAAGGGCGGGATCAGCAGATACGCAGTATTTT.

V usage is TRBV19 and J usage is TRBJ2-3, with 7 bases lining up with TRBD2. CDR1 and CDR2 from the germline V gene are LNHDA and SQIVND (reference sequence). The trim removed 8 bases at V and 8 bases at J, leaving 4 bases unmatched. The CDR3 is made up of 11 amino acids. The CDR3 nucleotides read TGTGCCAGTCTGCGGGGGTTTACGCAGTATTTT. This gives the protein CASLRGFTQYF.